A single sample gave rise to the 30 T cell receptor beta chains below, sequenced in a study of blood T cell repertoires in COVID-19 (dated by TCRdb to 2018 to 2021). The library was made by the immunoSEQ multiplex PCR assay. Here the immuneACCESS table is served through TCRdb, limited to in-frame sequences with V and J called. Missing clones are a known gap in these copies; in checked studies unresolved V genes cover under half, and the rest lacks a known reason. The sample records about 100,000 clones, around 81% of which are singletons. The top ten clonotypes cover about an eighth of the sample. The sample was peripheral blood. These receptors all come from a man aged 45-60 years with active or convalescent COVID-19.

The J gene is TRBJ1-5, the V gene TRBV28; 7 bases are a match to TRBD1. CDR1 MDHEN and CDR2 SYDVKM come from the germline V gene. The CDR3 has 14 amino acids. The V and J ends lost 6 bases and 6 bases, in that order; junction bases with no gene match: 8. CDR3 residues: CASRYTGVRQPQHF. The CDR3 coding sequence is TGTGCCAGCAGATATACAGGGGTTCGTCAGCCCCAGCATTTT.

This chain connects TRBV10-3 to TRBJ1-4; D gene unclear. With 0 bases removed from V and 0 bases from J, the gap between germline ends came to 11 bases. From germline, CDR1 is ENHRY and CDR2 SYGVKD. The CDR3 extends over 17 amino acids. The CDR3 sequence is CAISESVGYATNEKLFF. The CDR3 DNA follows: TGTGCCATCAGTGAGTCAGTCGGGTATGCAACTAATGAAAAACTGTTTTTT.

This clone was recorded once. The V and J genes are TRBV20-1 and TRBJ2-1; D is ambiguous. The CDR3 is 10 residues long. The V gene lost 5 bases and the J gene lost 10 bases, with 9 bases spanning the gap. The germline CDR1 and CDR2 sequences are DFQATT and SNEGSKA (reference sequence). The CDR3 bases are TGCAGTGCTGGCGTCGGGGAGCAGTTCTTC. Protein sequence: CSAGVGEQFF.

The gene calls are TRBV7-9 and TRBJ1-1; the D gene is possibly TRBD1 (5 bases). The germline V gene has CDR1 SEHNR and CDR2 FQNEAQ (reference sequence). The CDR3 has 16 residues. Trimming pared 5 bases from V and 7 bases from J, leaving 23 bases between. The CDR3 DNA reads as TGTGCCAGCAGCACCCGGGGGGGGGTCGCAGCCGATGAAGCTTTCTTT. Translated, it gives CASSTRGGVAADEAFF.

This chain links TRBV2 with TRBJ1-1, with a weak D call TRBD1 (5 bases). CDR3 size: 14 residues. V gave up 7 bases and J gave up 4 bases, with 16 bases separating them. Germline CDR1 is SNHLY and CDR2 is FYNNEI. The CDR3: CASITPTASTEAFF. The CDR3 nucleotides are TGTGCCAGCATTACGCCGACAGCGAGCACTGAAGCTTTCTTT.

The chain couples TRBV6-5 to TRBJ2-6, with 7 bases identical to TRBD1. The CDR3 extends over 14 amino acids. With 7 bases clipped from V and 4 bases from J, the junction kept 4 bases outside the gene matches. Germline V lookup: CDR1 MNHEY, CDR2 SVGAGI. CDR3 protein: CASTTGVGANVLTF. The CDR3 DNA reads TGTGCCAGCACCACAGGGGTAGGGGCCAACGTCCTGACTTTC.

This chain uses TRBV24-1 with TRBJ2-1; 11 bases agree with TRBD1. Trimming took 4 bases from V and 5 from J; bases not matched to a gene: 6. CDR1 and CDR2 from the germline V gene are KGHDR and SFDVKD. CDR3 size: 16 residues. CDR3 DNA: TGTGCCACCAGTGACACGGGACAGGGGGAAGACAATGAGCAGTTCTTC. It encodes CATSDTGQGEDNEQFF.

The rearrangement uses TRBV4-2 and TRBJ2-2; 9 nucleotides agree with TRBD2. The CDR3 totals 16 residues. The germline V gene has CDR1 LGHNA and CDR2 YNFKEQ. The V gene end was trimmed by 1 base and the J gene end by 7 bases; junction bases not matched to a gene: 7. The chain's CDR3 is CASSQGTVAGVGELFF. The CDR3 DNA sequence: TGTGCCAGCAGCCAAGGGACGGTAGCGGGAGTCGGGGAGCTGTTTTTT.

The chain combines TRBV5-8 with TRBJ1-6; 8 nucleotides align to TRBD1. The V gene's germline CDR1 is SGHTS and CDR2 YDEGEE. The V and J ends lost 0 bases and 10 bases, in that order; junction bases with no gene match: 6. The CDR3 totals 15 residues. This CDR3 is CASSLGGQGRSPLHF. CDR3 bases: TGTGCCAGCAGCTTGGGAGGACAGGGAAGGTCACCCCTCCACTTT. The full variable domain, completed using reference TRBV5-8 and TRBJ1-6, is EAGVTQSPTHLIKTRGQQATLRCSPISGHTSVYWYQQALGLGLQFLLWYDEGEERNRGNFPPRFSGRQFPNYSSELNVNALELEDSALYLCASSLGGQGRSPLHFGNGTRLTVT.

The CDR3 here is CASRLAGEIHGYTF. The CDR3 DNA follows: TGTGCCAGCAGGCTAGCAGGGGAGATTCATGGCTACACCTTC. The genes are TRBV28 and TRBJ1-2, with D possibly being TRBD1 (6 bases). Germline-derived CDR1 and CDR2 are MDHEN and SYDVKM. CDR3 length: 14 residues. Trimming shortened V by 6 bases and J by 6 bases, and 17 bases separated the two germline ends.

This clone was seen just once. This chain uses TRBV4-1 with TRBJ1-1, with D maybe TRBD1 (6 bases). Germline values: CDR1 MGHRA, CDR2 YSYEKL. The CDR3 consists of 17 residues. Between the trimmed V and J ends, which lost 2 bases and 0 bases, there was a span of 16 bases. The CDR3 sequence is CASSQHLPGQMNTEAFF. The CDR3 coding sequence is TGCGCCAGCAGCCAACACCTGCCGGGACAAATGAACACTGAAGCTTTCTTT.

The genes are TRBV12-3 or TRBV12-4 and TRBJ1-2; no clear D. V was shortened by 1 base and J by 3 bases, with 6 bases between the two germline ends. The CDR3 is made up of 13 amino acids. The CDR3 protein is CASSLGLDYGYTF. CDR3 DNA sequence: TGTGCCAGCAGTTTAGGGCTGGACTATGGCTACACCTTC.

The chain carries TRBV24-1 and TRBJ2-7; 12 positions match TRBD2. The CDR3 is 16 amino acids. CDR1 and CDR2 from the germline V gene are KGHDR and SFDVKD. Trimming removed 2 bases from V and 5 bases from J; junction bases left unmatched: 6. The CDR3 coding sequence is TGTGCCACCAGTGATTCCGGACTAGCGGGGAATAACGAGCAGTACTTC. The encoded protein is CATSDSGLAGNNEQYF.

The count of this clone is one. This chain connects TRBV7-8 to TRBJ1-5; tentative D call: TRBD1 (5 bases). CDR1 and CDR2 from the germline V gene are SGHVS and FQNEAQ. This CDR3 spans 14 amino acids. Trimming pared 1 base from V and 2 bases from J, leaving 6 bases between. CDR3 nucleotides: TGTGCCAGCAGCTTAGGGGGGGGCAATCAGCCCCAGCATTTT. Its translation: CASSLGGGNQPQHF.

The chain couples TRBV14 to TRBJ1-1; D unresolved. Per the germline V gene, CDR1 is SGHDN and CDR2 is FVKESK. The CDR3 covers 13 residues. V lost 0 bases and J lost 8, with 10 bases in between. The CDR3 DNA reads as TGTGCCAGCAGCCAAGATCAGAGGTCGGAAGCTTTCTTT. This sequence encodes CASSQDQRSEAFF.

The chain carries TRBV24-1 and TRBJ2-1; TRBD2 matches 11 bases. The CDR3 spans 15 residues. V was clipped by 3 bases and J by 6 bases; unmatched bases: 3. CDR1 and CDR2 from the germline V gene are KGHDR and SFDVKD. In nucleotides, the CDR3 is TGTGCCACCAGTGATCCCGGGACTAGCGGCAATGAGCAGTTCTTC. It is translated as CATSDPGTSGNEQFF.

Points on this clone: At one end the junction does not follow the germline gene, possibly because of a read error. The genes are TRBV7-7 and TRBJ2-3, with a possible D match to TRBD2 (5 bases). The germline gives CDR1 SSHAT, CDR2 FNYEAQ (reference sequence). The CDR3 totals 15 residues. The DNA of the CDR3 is TGTGCTAGCAGCTTAAATCCTGGGAGCCCAGATACGCAGTATTTT. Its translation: CASSLNPGSPDTQYF. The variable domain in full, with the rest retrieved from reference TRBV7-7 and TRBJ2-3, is GAGVSQSPRYKVTKRGQDVTLRCDPISSHATLYWYQQALGQGPEFLTYFNYEAQPDKSGLPSDRFSAERPEGSISTLTIQRTEQRDSAMYRCASSLNPGSPDTQYFGPGTRLTVL.

CDR3 sequence: CASSRDRGLGSPLHF. CDR3 in DNA: TGTGCCAGCAGCCGGGACAGGGGGCTCGGTTCACCCCTCCACTTT. The V call is TRBV7-8, the J call TRBJ1-6; 12 bases are a match to TRBD1. The germline V gene has CDR1 SGHVS and CDR2 FQNEAQ. This CDR3 region has 15 residues. Unmatched junction bases numbered 5, after V lost 5 bases and J lost 9 bases.

The CDR3 spells CASSLLLDQPQHF. CDR3 coding DNA: TGTGCCAGCAGTTTACTCTTAGATCAGCCCCAGCATTTT. The chain uses TRBV12-3 or TRBV12-4 and TRBJ1-5; D gene ambiguous. Deletions cut 2 bases from V and 5 bases from J, with 7 bases between. This CDR3 is 13 amino acids long.

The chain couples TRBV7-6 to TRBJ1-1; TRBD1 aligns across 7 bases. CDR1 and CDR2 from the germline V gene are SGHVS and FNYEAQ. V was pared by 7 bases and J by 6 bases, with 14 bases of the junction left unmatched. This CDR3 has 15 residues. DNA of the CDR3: TGTGCCAGCACGCGCTTATCGACAGGGAATTCTGAAGCTTTCTTT. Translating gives CASTRLSTGNSEAFF.

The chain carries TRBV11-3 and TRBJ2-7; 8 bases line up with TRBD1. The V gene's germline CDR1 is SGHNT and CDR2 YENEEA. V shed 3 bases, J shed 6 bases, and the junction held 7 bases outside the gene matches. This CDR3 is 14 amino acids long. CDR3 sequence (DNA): TGTGCCAGCAGCTTTCGGCAGGGGGCGAGCGAGCAGTACTTC. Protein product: CASSFRQGASEQYF.

CDR3 sequence: CASAQATSGADTQYF. Here the CDR3 DNA reads TGCGCCAGCGCCCAGGCAACTAGCGGGGCGGATACGCAGTATTTT. This chain connects TRBV5-1 to TRBJ2-3; 10 bases are a match to TRBD2. Germline trimming cut 7 bases from V and 6 bases from J; bases unmatched to any gene: 11. The CDR3 runs 15 residues. The germline gives CDR1 SGHRS, CDR2 YFSETQ.

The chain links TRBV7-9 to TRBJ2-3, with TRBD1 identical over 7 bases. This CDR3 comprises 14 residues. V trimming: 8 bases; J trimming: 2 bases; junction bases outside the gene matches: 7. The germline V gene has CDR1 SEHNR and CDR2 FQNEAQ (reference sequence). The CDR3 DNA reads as TGTGCCAGCCACCGGGACAGCACCACAGATACGCAGTATTTT. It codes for CASHRDSTTDTQYF.

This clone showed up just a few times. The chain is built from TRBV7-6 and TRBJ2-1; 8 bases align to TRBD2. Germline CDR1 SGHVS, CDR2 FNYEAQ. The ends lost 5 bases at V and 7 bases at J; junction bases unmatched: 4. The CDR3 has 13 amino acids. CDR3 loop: CASSSRLANEQFF. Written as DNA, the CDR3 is TGTGCCAGCAGCAGCCGACTAGCGAATGAGCAGTTCTTC.

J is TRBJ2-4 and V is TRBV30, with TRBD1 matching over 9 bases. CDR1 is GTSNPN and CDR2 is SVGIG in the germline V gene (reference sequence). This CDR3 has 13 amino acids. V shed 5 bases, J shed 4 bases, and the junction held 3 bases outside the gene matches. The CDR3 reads CAWHRGPKNIQYF. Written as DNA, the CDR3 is TGTGCCTGGCACAGGGGGCCTAAAAACATTCAGTACTTC.

DNA for the CDR3: TGTGCCAGCAGCGTAGGAGATAGCTACTATAATTCACCCCTCCACTTT. Its translation: CASSVGDSYYNSPLHF. The chain recombines TRBV9 with TRBJ1-6, with D uncertain. CDR1 is SGDLS and CDR2 is YYNGEE in the germline V gene. Trimming shortened V by 0 bases and J by 3 bases, and 10 bases separated the two germline ends. This CDR3 region has 16 residues.

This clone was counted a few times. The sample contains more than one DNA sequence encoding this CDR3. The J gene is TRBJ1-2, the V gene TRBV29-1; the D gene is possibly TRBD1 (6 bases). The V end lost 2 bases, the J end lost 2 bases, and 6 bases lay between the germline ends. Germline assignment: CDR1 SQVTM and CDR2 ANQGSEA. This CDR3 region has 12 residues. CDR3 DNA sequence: TGCAGCGTTGAAACAGGGAACTATGGCTACACCTTC. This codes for CSVETGNYGYTF.

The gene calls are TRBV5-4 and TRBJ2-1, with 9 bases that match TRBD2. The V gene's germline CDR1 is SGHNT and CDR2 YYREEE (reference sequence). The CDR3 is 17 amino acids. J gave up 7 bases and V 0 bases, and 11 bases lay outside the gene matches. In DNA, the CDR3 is TGTGCCAGCAGCTTGGACCCTAGCGGGATGGGAGGAAATGAGCAGTTCTTC. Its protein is CASSLDPSGMGGNEQFF.

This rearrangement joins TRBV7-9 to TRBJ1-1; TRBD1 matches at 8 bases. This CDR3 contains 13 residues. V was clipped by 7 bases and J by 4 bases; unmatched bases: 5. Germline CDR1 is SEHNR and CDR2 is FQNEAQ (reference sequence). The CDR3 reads CASKFTGGTEAFF. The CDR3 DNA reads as TGTGCCAGCAAGTTTACAGGGGGCACTGAAGCTTTCTTT.

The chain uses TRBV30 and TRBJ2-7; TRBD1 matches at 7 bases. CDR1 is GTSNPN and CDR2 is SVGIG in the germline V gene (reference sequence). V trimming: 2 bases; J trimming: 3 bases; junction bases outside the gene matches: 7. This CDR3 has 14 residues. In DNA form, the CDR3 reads TGTGCCTGGAGTAGGGACACAGGGGTCTACGAGCAGTACTTC. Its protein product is CAWSRDTGVYEQYF. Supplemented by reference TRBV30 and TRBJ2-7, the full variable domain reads SQTIHQWPATLVQPVGSPLSLECTVEGTSNPNLYWYRQAAGRGLQLLFYSVGIGQISSEVPQNLSASRPQDRQFILSSKKLLLSDSGFYLCAWSRDTGVYEQYFGPGTRLTVT.